The rows below give T cell receptor beta chains drawn from one sample of a study of post-analysis software for immune sequencing data. TCRdb reprocessed the PCR reads with MiXCR, giving one entry per CDR3 protein. The sample shows roughly 700,000 distinct CDR3 sequences, roughly 27% of them seen only once. Source material: blood. These receptors were obtained from a girl aged 5-17 years with multiple sclerosis. Both conserved end residues are part of each CDR3. Each record gives: CDR3 length, D gene, V gene, clone size, J gene, CDR3 DNA, CDR3 protein. D genes are given only for firm matches. Only part of the rows carry a size: once, few, many, or a class if the clone is expanded.

14	NA	TRBV24-1	NA	TRBJ2-3	TGTGCCACCAGTTCCTTCTCCTCCACAGATACGCAGTATTTT	CATSSFSSTDTQYF
15	NA	TRBV4-2	NA	TRBJ1-3	TGTGCCAGCAGCCAAGACATTTTGGGAGGAAACACCATATATTTT	CASSQDILGGNTIYF
17	TRBD1	TRBV7-2	NA	TRBJ2-6	TGTGCCAGCAGCGTACTACAGGGGGCGGGGGGGGCCAACGTCCTGACTTTC	CASSVLQGAGGANVLTF
16	NA	TRBV5-1	NA	TRBJ1-5	TGCGCCAGCAGCTTGAACGGGTCCCCTAGCAATCAGCCCCAGCATTTT	CASSLNGSPSNQPQHF
16	NA	TRBV12-3/TRBV12-4	few	TRBJ1-5	TGTGCCAGCAGTTTAGGGGGCCGCGCGTTAAATCAGCCCCAGCATTTT	CASSLGGRALNQPQHF
13	TRBD1	TRBV10-3	NA	TRBJ2-3	TGTGCCATCAGGGCTACAGGGGAGGATACGCAGTATTTT	CAIRATGEDTQYF
18	TRBD1	TRBV27	few	TRBJ2-1	TGTGCCAGCACCACCAGGGGGGCAGGGGGCAATTCCTACAATGAGCAGTTCTTC	CASTTRGAGGNSYNEQFF
15	TRBD2	TRBV12-3/TRBV12-4	few	TRBJ2-5	TGTGCCAGCAGGGTGGCTAGCGGGTTCCAAGAGACCCAGTACTTC	CASRVASGFQETQYF
19	NA	TRBV6-5	NA	TRBJ2-7	TGTGCCAGCAGTTATCGGGGGCCACTTGGCGACGGCGGGCGTCACGAGCAGTACTTC	CASSYRGPLGDGGRHEQYF
16	NA	TRBV7-2	NA	TRBJ2-1	TGTGCCGGCAGCTTAAGCACTAGGCAAACCGGGAATGAGCAGTTCTTC	CAGSLSTRQTGNEQFF
17	TRBD2	TRBV15	once	TRBJ2-2	TGTGCCACCAACCCGTCCGGGACTAGCGGGAGAATCGGGGAGCTGTTTTTT	CATNPSGTSGRIGELFF
16	TRBD2	TRBV29-1	few	TRBJ2-7	TGCAGCGTTCAGGGACTAGCGGGAGGGCCTTCCTACGAGCAGTACTTC	CSVQGLAGGPSYEQYF
13	NA	TRBV6-2/TRBV6-3	NA	TRBJ2-5	TGTGCCAGCAGTTACATCCAGGGGGAGACCCAGTACTTC	CASSYIQGETQYF
16	NA	TRBV29-1	few	TRBJ2-3	TGCAGCGTTGAAGAATCAGGCAGAGCTATCACAGGTACGCAGTATTTT	CSVEESGRAITGTQYF
13	NA	TRBV9	NA	TRBJ1-2	TGTGCCAGCGGGGTATCGGGGACCTATGGCTACACCTTC	CASGVSGTYGYTF
15	NA	TRBV9	few	TRBJ2-1	TGTGCCAGCAGCGTAGAACAGTTCTCCTACAATGAGCAGTTCTTC	CASSVEQFSYNEQFF
15	NA	TRBV28	NA	TRBJ2-4	TGTGCCAGCAGCGGACGTTTACTAGCCAAAAACATTCAGTACTTC	CASSGRLLAKNIQYF
14	TRBD1	TRBV13	many	TRBJ2-5	TGTGCCAGCAGCCTAAGACAGGGTGGGGAGACCCAGTACTTC	CASSLRQGGETQYF
12	NA	TRBV29-1	few	TRBJ2-7	TGCAGCGTTGGAAAGGCAGGGGACGAGCAGTACTTC	CSVGKAGDEQYF
15	NA	TRBV10-3	few	TRBJ2-3	TGTGCCATCAGCCCGGCAGGGATGAGCACAGATACGCAGTATTTT	CAISPAGMSTDTQYF
14	NA	TRBV7-8	few	TRBJ2-7	TGTGCCAGCAGCGCCCCGATTCGTCCCTACGAGCAGTACTTC	CASSAPIRPYEQYF
17	TRBD1	TRBV5-5	few	TRBJ2-1	TGTGCCAGCAGTCCAAACCTCAGGGGGAAAGTGGACAATGAGCAGTTCTTC	CASSPNLRGKVDNEQFF
13	NA	TRBV10-3	few	TRBJ2-3	TGTGCCATCGGGTCCCAGGGCGTGGATACGCAGTATTTT	CAIGSQGVDTQYF
15	TRBD2	TRBV4-1	NA	TRBJ2-3	TGCACCAGCAGCCGCGGACTAGCGGGGGGTGATACGCAGTATTTT	CTSSRGLAGGDTQYF
14	TRBD1	TRBV20-1	many	TRBJ1-5	TGCAGTGCCACGGACAGGGTGGGCAATCAGCCCCAGCATTTT	CSATDRVGNQPQHF
12	TRBD1	TRBV2	NA	TRBJ2-5	TGTGCCAGCGGACAGGGAAGGGAGACCCAGTACTTC	CASGQGRETQYF
12	NA	TRBV20-1	few	TRBJ2-7	TGCAGTGCTACGGACGAGACCTACGAGCAGTACTTC	CSATDETYEQYF
16	NA	TRBV7-8	NA	TRBJ2-7	TGTGCCAGCAGCTCGGGGGTGGCTAGTTGGGATTACGAGCAGTACTTC	CASSSGVASWDYEQYF
14	NA	TRBV12-3/TRBV12-4	NA	TRBJ1-1	TGTGCCAGCACTCCCGACGGGGCTAACACTGAAGCTTTCTTT	CASTPDGANTEAFF
14	TRBD1	TRBV5-1	many	TRBJ2-4	TGCGCCAGCAGCCAAGGGACAGGACCAAACATTCAGTACTTC	CASSQGTGPNIQYF
13	NA	TRBV15	few	TRBJ2-7	TGTGCCACCAGCAGAGAGGTCAACTACGAGCAGTACTTC	CATSREVNYEQYF
13	TRBD2	TRBV12-5	few	TRBJ2-1	TGTGCTAGTGGTAATAGCGGGAGGGCGGAGCAGTTCTTC	CASGNSGRAEQFF
16	TRBD2	TRBV12-3/TRBV12-4	few	TRBJ2-1	TGTGCCAGCAGCCTCGGACCGATTCTAGCGGGCGAGGAGCAGTTCTTC	CASSLGPILAGEEQFF
13	NA	TRBV2	NA	TRBJ1-1	TGTGCCAGCAGGGAGACAGCGAACACTGAAGCTTTCTTT	CASRETANTEAFF
15	NA	TRBV21-1	few	TRBJ2-1	TGTGCCAGCAGCAAAAACCGACGACTCTACAATGAGCAGTTCTTC	CASSKNRRLYNEQFF
15	NA	TRBV2	NA	TRBJ2-2	TGTGCCAGCAGCCGGACAGACGTGAACACCGGGGAGCTGTTTTTT	CASSRTDVNTGELFF
16	NA	TRBV3-1	NA	TRBJ2-5	TGTGCCAGCAGCCAAGTGATTGCCTTACCTAAAGAGACCCAGTACTTC	CASSQVIALPKETQYF
11	NA	TRBV7-2	many	TRBJ2-3	TGTGCCAGCAGCCCCACAGATACGCAGTATTTT	CASSPTDTQYF
13	NA	TRBV5-1	few	TRBJ2-5	TGCGCCAGCAGCGGGCCAACCCAAGAGACCCAGTACTTC	CASSGPTQETQYF
13	TRBD1	TRBV6-5	few	TRBJ1-2	TGTGCCAGCACACGCACAGGGGCGGTTGGCTACACCTTC	CASTRTGAVGYTF
12	NA	TRBV28	few	TRBJ2-5	TGTGCCAGCACCCTTCAGGGGGAGACCCAGTACTTC	CASTLQGETQYF
14	NA	TRBV20-1	few	TRBJ2-5	TGCAGTGCTAGAGATTTGCAGTTTGAAGAGACCCAGTACTTC	CSARDLQFEETQYF
14	NA	TRBV29-1	few	TRBJ1-2	TGCAGCGTTGTTGCTACAGCCTCTAACTATGGCTACACCTTC	CSVVATASNYGYTF
16	TRBD2	TRBV12-3/TRBV12-4	NA	TRBJ2-4	TGTGCCTGCGTCAGTGGCGGACTAGGCTTCGGAAACATTCAGTACTTC	CACVSGGLGFGNIQYF
13	NA	TRBV9	few	TRBJ1-2	TGTGCCAGCAGCGTCTCGGGGAACTATGGCTACACCTTC	CASSVSGNYGYTF
12	NA	TRBV28	NA	TRBJ2-7	TGTGCCAGCAGCCCGGGGGCTAGGGGGCAGTACTTC	CASSPGARGQYF
13	TRBD2	TRBV7-2	NA	TRBJ2-1	TGTGCCAGCGGCCTAGCGGGAAGCAGTGAGCAGTTCTTC	CASGLAGSSEQFF
13	NA	TRBV14	NA	TRBJ2-7	TGTGCCAGCAGCCAAGGGACAAGGTACGAGCAGTACTTC	CASSQGTRYEQYF
15	TRBD1	TRBV27	NA	TRBJ2-3	TGTGCCAGCAGTTTGAGGTACAGGGGGCCAGATACGCAGTATTTT	CASSLRYRGPDTQYF